The entry below describes one TCR beta chain. What it binds is unknown. The sample is drawn from a study of cytomegalovirus exposure and HLA in healthy donors. Study at large: In an earlier analysis, 90 million to 130 million unique TCR beta sequences were found from 150 million to 200 million T cells.

The CDR3 covers 15 residues. The V end was cut by 1 base, the J end by 5 bases, with 11 bases between. The germline gives CDR1 LGHNA, CDR2 YNFKEQ. A multiplex PCR was run with 60 Vbeta primers and 13 Jbeta primers. Sequencing used immunoSEQ multiplex PCR; TCRdb keeps in-frame clones, though not all of them. Of under 150,000 clones in the sample, less than 85% were seen once. The study, taken as a whole, reports: Most of the TCR beta V segments (in an earlier analysis) were productive either about 90% or about 30% of the time. It was reported that TCR beta sequences correctly inferred the HLA-A and HLA-B alleles for most subjects. Altogether, 160 or so TCR beta chains were recorded as cytomegalovirus-associated.

The sequenced sample was PBMCs. The sequence was obtained from a male donor in good health and CMV-seronegative. The chain recombines TRBV4-2 with TRBJ2-2, with D possibly being TRBD1 (5 bases). CDR3 sequence (DNA): TGTGCCAGCAGCCAAGCAAAGGGGCAAACCGGGGAGCTGTTTTTT. Protein sequence: CASSQAKGQTGELFF.